This is a list of T cell receptor beta chains from one sample in a study of cytomegalovirus exposure and HLA in healthy donors. Profiled with immunoSEQ multiplex PCR; TCRdb holds only in-frame clones, not every one. The sample yields some 60,000 clones, 83% seen once. Sequencing used PBMCs. The receptors were gathered from a human donor in good health. The CDR3 runs from the conserved cysteine through the conserved F or W. Fields, in order: D gene, V gene, J gene, CDR3 protein. The D gene is left open where the match is weak.

d_gene: .
v_gene: TRBV9
j_gene: TRBJ2-3
CDR3aa: CASSVGWQGTDTQYF

d_gene: TRBD1
v_gene: TRBV6-5
j_gene: TRBJ2-5
CDR3aa: CASSYDREETQYF

d_gene: TRBD1
v_gene: TRBV30
j_gene: TRBJ2-3
CDR3aa: CAWTRYRGVDTQYF

d_gene: TRBD1
v_gene: TRBV7-9
j_gene: TRBJ1-3
CDR3aa: CASSLGTGVGNTIYF

d_gene: TRBD2
v_gene: TRBV7-9
j_gene: TRBJ2-1
CDR3aa: CASSLGPSTSGSIVNEQFF

d_gene: TRBD1
v_gene: TRBV7-2
j_gene: TRBJ2-7
CDR3aa: CASSFSGQTYEQYF

d_gene: .
v_gene: TRBV6-5
j_gene: TRBJ1-5
CDR3aa: CASSYRGVGQPQHF

d_gene: TRBD1
v_gene: TRBV10-3
j_gene: TRBJ1-2
CDR3aa: CAISAQDREYGYTF

d_gene: TRBD2
v_gene: TRBV5-1
j_gene: TRBJ2-7
CDR3aa: CASSWGSTGTSGIEQYF

d_gene: TRBD2
v_gene: TRBV7-2
j_gene: TRBJ2-6
CDR3aa: CASSSGLAGGANVLTF